The 8 T cell receptor beta chains given below trace back to one sample, sequenced in a study of T cell changes during pregnancy in multiple sclerosis. The table came from immunoSEQ multiplex PCR; TCRdb's copy has only in-frame clones and leaves some out. In the table there are some 40,000 clones, 90% to 95% of which are singletons. The sample was CD4+ T cells from peripheral blood mononuclear cells, taken after pregnancy. These receptor sequences come from a female donor with multiple sclerosis, enrolled in a pregnancy study.

This clone has only one observation. The chain joins TRBV6-1 to TRBJ2-3; 12 nucleotides line up with TRBD2. Trimming took 4 bases from V and 2 from J; bases not matched to a gene: 4. The CDR3 has 16 amino acids. From germline, CDR1 is MNHNS and CDR2 SASEGT. This CDR3 reads CASSARLAGDTDTQYF. DNA for the CDR3: TGTGCCAGCAGTGCTCGACTAGCGGGGGACACAGATACGCAGTATTTT.

In nucleotides, the CDR3 is TGTGCCAGCAGCGTACTCCTAGCGGGAGGGGAGCTGTTTTTT. Its translation is CASSVLLAGGELFF. The V gene is TRBV9, the J gene TRBJ2-2; 9 bases are shared with TRBD2. CDR3 size: 14 residues. In germline, CDR1 is SGDLS, CDR2 YYNGEE. With 1 base clipped from V and 8 bases from J, the junction kept 3 bases outside the gene matches.

The V gene is TRBV18, the J gene TRBJ1-5; possible D gene TRBD1, 6 bases. There are 14 residues in the CDR3. Trimming took off 2 bases at V and 3 bases at J, with 8 bases between the two ends. CDR1 and CDR2 from the germline V gene are KGHSH and LQKENI. DNA for the CDR3: TGTGCCAGCTCACCAACAGGGTTCAATCAGCCCCAGCATTTT. Its translation: CASSPTGFNQPQHF.

J is TRBJ2-7 and V is TRBV5-1, with D hard to call. Germline CDR1 reads SGHRS; CDR2 reads YFSETQ. CDR3 length: 16 amino acids. The V and J ends lost 3 bases and 0 bases respectively, with 16 bases between them. The CDR3 sequence is CASSYRSTSSSYEQYF. The CDR3 bases are TGCGCCAGCAGCTACAGATCGACGTCGAGCTCCTACGAGCAGTACTTC.

The chain has TRBV4-2 and TRBJ2-7; a weak D match, TRBD2 (6 bases). The CDR3 loop spans 14 amino acids. With 3 bases removed from V and 3 bases from J, the gap between germline ends came to 12 bases. Germline V lookup: CDR1 LGHNA, CDR2 YNFKEQ. The CDR3 region is CASSQGTESYEQYF. The CDR3, as DNA: TGTGCCAGCAGCCAGGGGACTGAGAGCTACGAGCAGTACTTC.

The rearrangement joins TRBV2 to TRBJ2-4; D remains unclear. This CDR3 spans 14 amino acids. V dropped 3 bases and J dropped 0 bases, with 6 bases sitting between them. Germline V lookup: CDR1 SNHLY, CDR2 FYNNEI. Written as DNA, the CDR3 is TGTGCCAGCAGTGACAAACTAGCCAAAAACATTCAGTACTTC. Translated, it gives CASSDKLAKNIQYF. Combining the CDR3 with reference TRBV2 and TRBJ2-4 gives the whole variable domain EPEVTQTPSHQVTQMGQEVILRCVPISNHLYFYWYRQILGQKVEFLVSFYNNEISEKSEIFDDQFSVERPDGSNFTLKIRSTKLEDSAMYFCASSDKLAKNIQYFGAGTRLSVL.

The gene calls are TRBV30 and TRBJ1-2, with 8 bases aligning to TRBD1. Looked up from germline, CDR1 is GTSNPN and CDR2 is SVGIG (reference sequence). The CDR3 length is 15 residues. The V segment lost 0 bases and the J segment 8 bases; nucleotides outside the gene matches: 11. The CDR3 bases are TGTGCCTGGAGTGTAGGCTTCGGGACAGGTCAAGGCTACACCTTC. As protein: CAWSVGFGTGQGYTF.

The V call is TRBV7-8, the J call TRBJ2-7; tentatively, D is TRBD2 (5 bases). The V gene's germline CDR1 is SGHVS and CDR2 FQNEAQ. The CDR3 is made up of 17 amino acids. Between the trimmed V and J ends, which lost 1 base and 2 bases, there was a span of 18 bases. This chain's CDR3 is CASSLVYPGKSTYEQYF. The CDR3 DNA reads as TGTGCCAGCAGCTTAGTTTATCCGGGAAAGAGTACCTACGAGCAGTACTTC. Based on the CDR3 plus reference TRBV7-8 and TRBJ2-7, the full variable domain is GAGVSQSPRYKVAKRGQDVALRCDPISGHVSLFWYQQALGQGPEFLTYFQNEAQLDKSGLPSDRFFAERPEGSVSTLKIQRTQQEDSAVYLCASSLVYPGKSTYEQYFGPGTRLTVT.